This T cell receptor (beta chain) is drawn from a study of T and B cells in COVID-19 patients. Findings and limits, study-wide: Few blood samples existed from mildly ill patients during symptoms or early in severe cases.

From blood, roughly 250-500 ng of genomic DNA served as TRB template. The CDR3 is made up of 17 amino acids. Germline CDR1 and CDR2: MNHEY and SVGEGT. The trim removed 7 bases at V and 1 base at J, leaving 14 bases unmatched. Remarks on this clonotype: Its antigen is not identified.

Multiplex PCR with BIOMED2 TRB-A/B primer pools amplified TRB rearrangements. TCRdb independently ran MiXCR on the multiplex PCR reads; one entry per CDR3 protein. The sample consists of around 21,000 distinct CDR3 sequences, over 25% of them appearing once. Sequenced: blood. The chain links TRBV6-2 or TRBV6-3 to TRBJ1-1; the match to TRBD1 covers 8 bases. The TCR was taken from a human donor who had recovered from COVID-19. The CDR3 region has the DNA TGTGCCAGCAACGGGCAGGGGGCTGTTTTTGGGAACACTGAAGCTTTCTTT. The encoded protein is CASNGQGAVFGNTEAFF.